One and the same sample provided the 27 T cell receptor beta chains below, sequenced in a study of identical twins. Each CDR3 protein is one row after TCRdb ran MiXCR on the 5' RACE reads. This table holds 400,000 to 500,000 distinct CDR3 sequences, approximately 17% found once. The sequenced sample was naive T cells sorted from blood. Source of these receptors: a man in his forties or fifties in good health.

The gene calls are TRBV12-3 or TRBV12-4 and TRBJ2-7; D could derive from TRBD1 or TRBD2 (6 bases each). The CDR3 totals 16 residues. Trimming stripped 6 bases from V and 6 bases from J, with 24 bases between. CDR3 sequence: CASSLWGADWFGEQYF. The DNA of the CDR3 is TGTGCCAGCAGCCTGTGGGGGGCCGATTGGTTTGGCGAGCAGTACTTC.

This clonotype was picked up a small number of times. The chain combines TRBV2 with TRBJ2-1; tentative D call: TRBD1 (6 bases). Germline CDR1 and CDR2: SNHLY and FYNNEI. The CDR3 is made up of 13 amino acids. Trimming took 4 bases from V and 8 from J, leaving 12 bases between them. The CDR3 bases are TGTGCCAGCAGTGTCTCCAGGGGCCATGAGCAGTTCTTC. Translating it yields CASSVSRGHEQFF.

This clonotype was observed at least ten times. The chain has TRBV5-1 and TRBJ2-1, with 8 positions matching TRBD2. The trim removed 4 bases at V and 14 bases at J, leaving 14 bases unmatched. The CDR3 extends over 14 amino acids. Germline V CDR1 and CDR2: SGHRS, YFSETQ. DNA for the CDR3: TGCGCCAGCAGCCGAATTCTAGGATCGCGGGAGGAGTTCTTC. This sequence encodes CASSRILGSREEFF.

This clonotype was counted a few times. A read error may be the cause here, since a much bigger clone is one base away. The rearrangement uses TRBV7-6 and TRBJ2-5; D unclear. The end of the DNA aligns better with TRBJ2-1, so the J call may be wrong. Germline assignment: CDR1 SGHVS and CDR2 FNYEAQ. This CDR3 comprises 15 residues. CDR3 residues: CASSFYADGETTQFF. The CDR3 coding sequence is TGTGCCAGCAGCTTTTATGCCGACGGTGAAACCACCCAGTTCTTC.

This clonotype was detected ten times or more. V is TRBV29-1 and J is TRBJ2-3, with a tentative D call TRBD2 (6 bases). Germline loops: CDR1 SQVTM, CDR2 ANQGSEA. The CDR3 runs 15 residues. The DNA for the CDR3 is TGCAGGGGGCCAAGGGGACTTCCTAGCACAGATACGCAGTATTTT. This codes for CRGPRGLPSTDTQYF.

This clonotype was counted between two and nine times. V is TRBV7-3 and J is TRBJ2-3; D not certain. The CDR3 consists of 13 residues. V was clipped by 3 bases and J by 6 bases, with 10 bases between them. Germline-derived CDR1 and CDR2 are SGHTA and FQGTGA. For the CDR3, the DNA is TGTGCCAGCAGCTTCGGCGACCGGGATACGCAGTATTTT. Amino acid sequence: CASSFGDRDTQYF.

This clonotype was detected only a few times. The V gene is TRBV4-2, the J gene TRBJ2-5; maybe TRBD2 (6 bases). CDR1 is LGHNA, CDR2 YNFKEQ, per germline. V shed 3 bases and J shed 5 bases, with 16 bases lying between them. The CDR3 contains 15 residues. The CDR3 protein is CASSQGGVRGETQYF. CDR3 bases: TGTGCCAGCAGCCAGGGCGGGGTCCGAGGGGAGACCCAGTACTTC.

This clonotype turned up a few times. The V and J genes are TRBV6-6 and TRBJ2-7; 7 nucleotides agree with TRBD2. The CDR3 runs 13 residues. Trimming cost V 8 bases and J 4 bases; bases outside gene matches: 8. From germline, CDR1 is MNHNY and CDR2 SVGAGI (reference sequence). For the CDR3, the DNA is TGTGCCAGCCGGCGGGAGAATATGTACGAGCAGTACTTC. Translated: CASRRENMYEQYF.

The V gene is TRBV20-1, the J gene TRBJ2-5, with 7 bases that match TRBD2. CDR3 size: 13 residues. The J segment lost 12 bases and the V segment lost 3 bases, leaving 13 bases of the junction unmatched. The germline V gene has CDR1 DFQATT and CDR2 SNEGSKA (reference sequence). As DNA, the CDR3 is TGCAGTGCTAGTCGTCGGGAGGCCAAGCGGAAGTACTTC. The encoded protein is CSASRREAKRKYF.

This chain links TRBV3-1 with TRBJ2-2; the D is unclear. Germline assignment: CDR1 LGHDT and CDR2 YNNKEL (reference sequence). The CDR3 has 16 residues. The ends were cut back, 4 bases at V and 1 base at J, with 13 bases in the middle. CDR3 bases: TGTGCCAGCAGCCCCTACAGATTTATGAACACCGGGGAGCTGTTTTTT. This codes for CASSPYRFMNTGELFF.

The table lists this clonotype with a few counts. The V call is TRBV20-1, the J call TRBJ1-1, with 9 bases lining up with TRBD1. CDR1 is DFQATT, CDR2 SNEGSKA, per germline (reference sequence). This CDR3 is 12 amino acids long. After removal of 3 bases from V and 11 bases from J, the junction contained 7 bases not matched to a gene. The CDR3 sequence is CSARTGGMWAFF. CDR3 bases: TGCAGTGCTAGGACAGGGGGTATGTGGGCTTTCTTT.

In this sample, this clonotype turned up a few times. The chain carries TRBV20-1 and TRBJ2-7; 8 bases are a match to TRBD1. The CDR3 length is 13 residues. Germline V gene data show CDR1 as DFQATT and CDR2 as SNEGSKA (reference sequence). After removal of 2 bases from V and 1 base from J, the junction contained 1 base not matched to a gene. CDR3 protein: CSARQGASYEQYF. The CDR3 bases are TGCAGTGCTAGACAGGGGGCTTCCTACGAGCAGTACTTC.

This clonotype was picked up a small number of times. The chain links TRBV10-3 to TRBJ2-7; 9 nucleotides line up with TRBD2. CDR3 length equals 15 residues. Germline V gives CDR1 ENHRY, CDR2 SYGVKD. V gave up 3 bases and J gave up 6 bases; unmatched junction bases: 9. In nucleotides, the CDR3 is TGTGCCATCAGTGATTCAGCGGGGGGCCAAGGCGAGCAGTACTTC. This sequence encodes CAISDSAGGQGEQYF.

This clonotype was counted between two and nine times. The CDR3 sequence is CAISVGLGNNEQFF. DNA of the CDR3: TGTGCCATCAGTGTGGGACTAGGAAACAATGAGCAGTTCTTC. The rearrangement joins TRBV10-3 to TRBJ2-1, with 8 bases that match TRBD2. V was pared by 4 bases and J by 5 bases, with 4 bases of the junction left unmatched. The germline CDR1 and CDR2 sequences are ENHRY and SYGVKD. The CDR3 has 14 residues.

The chain joins TRBV28 to TRBJ2-1, with 9 positions matching TRBD2. The CDR3 runs to 16 residues. The V and J ends lost 6 bases and 6 bases, in that order; junction bases with no gene match: 12. CDR1 is MDHEN, CDR2 SYDVKM, per germline. The CDR3 bases are TGTGCCAGCAGCCCCCGGGGTAGCGGGGGAGCCAATGAGCAGTTCTTC. It translates to CASSPRGSGGANEQFF.

The chain combines TRBV6-5 with TRBJ2-1; D call uncertain. The V end lost 6 bases, the J end lost 10 bases, and 10 bases lay between the germline ends. There are 11 residues in the CDR3. Germline V gene sequence: CDR1 MNHEY, CDR2 SVGAGI. CDR3: CASSTAREQFF. The CDR3 DNA follows: TGTGCCAGCAGCACCGCGAGAGAGCAGTTCTTC.

The J gene is TRBJ1-1, the V gene TRBV5-1; 8 nucleotides agree with TRBD1. The CDR3 is 14 amino acids. Trimming cost V 4 bases and J 3 bases; bases outside gene matches: 5. Looked up from germline, CDR1 is SGHRS and CDR2 is YFSETQ. The CDR3 coding sequence is TGCGCCAGCAGCCTAGGGACAGGCTACACTGAAGCTTTCTTT. This translates into CASSLGTGYTEAFF.

This clonotype was seen ten or more times. The chain uses TRBV27 and TRBJ2-2, with D perhaps given as TRBD1 or TRBD2 (6 bases each). This CDR3 region has 15 residues. V dropped 2 bases and J dropped 5 bases, with 12 bases sitting between them. Germline V gene lookup returns CDR1 MNHEY and CDR2 SMNVEV (reference sequence). Written as DNA, the CDR3 is TGTGCCAGCAGTTTAAACGGGGGCGGGACCGGGGAGCTGTTTTTT. Encoded protein: CASSLNGGGTGELFF.

Ten or more counts support this clonotype. The chain carries TRBV4-3 and TRBJ2-3; 11 bases agree with TRBD1. V shed 2 bases and J 4 bases; nucleotides not matched to a gene: 8. Germline-derived CDR1 and CDR2 are LGHNA and YSLEER. CDR3 length equals 17 residues. The CDR3 sequence is CASSQHSPGQGADTQYF. In DNA, the CDR3 is TGCGCCAGCAGCCAACACTCGCCGGGACAGGGGGCAGATACGCAGTATTTT.

CDR3 nucleotide sequence: TGTGCCAGCAGCCAGTCCGCCCACAGGGGGAGCAATCAGCCCCAGCATTTT. Residues: CASSQSAHRGSNQPQHF. The rearrangement joins TRBV3-1 to TRBJ1-5; 8 bases match TRBD1. This CDR3 has 17 amino acids. The J segment lost 1 base and the V segment lost 3 bases, leaving 8 bases of the junction unmatched. Germline V gene sequence: CDR1 LGHDT, CDR2 YNNKEL (reference sequence).

CDR3 in amino acids: CASSLTRQGVGELFF. CDR3 DNA: TGTGCCAGCAGTTTAACCCGACAGGGGGTTGGGGAGCTGTTTTTT. This sequence joins TRBV27 and TRBJ2-2; 9 bases match TRBD1. The CDR3 totals 15 residues. Germline V gene data show CDR1 as MNHEY and CDR2 as SMNVEV (reference sequence). V was clipped by 2 bases and J by 8 bases; unmatched bases: 6.

V and J are TRBV4-3 and TRBJ2-1; a possible D gene is TRBD1 (5 bases). The V gene's germline CDR1 is LGHNA and CDR2 YSLEER. Trimming left V 0 bases short and J 4 bases short, with 13 bases between. This CDR3 contains 16 residues. CDR3 region: CASSQDPAGHYNEQFF. The DNA of the CDR3 is TGCGCCAGCAGCCAAGACCCAGCAGGACATTACAATGAGCAGTTCTTC.

The J gene is TRBJ2-5, the V gene TRBV6-5; the D is unclear. V was pared by 2 bases and J by 5 bases, with 9 bases between. Germline-derived CDR1 and CDR2 are MNHEY and SVGAGI. The CDR3 consists of 13 residues. The CDR3: CASSYGPLETQYF. The DNA for the CDR3 is TGTGCCAGCAGTTACGGCCCGTTGGAGACCCAGTACTTC.

This sequence joins TRBV6-5 and TRBJ2-5; D remains unclear. The CDR3 is made up of 11 amino acids. Deletions cut 5 bases from V and 5 bases from J, with 6 bases between. Germline V lookup: CDR1 MNHEY, CDR2 SVGAGI. This CDR3 is CASSDVETQYF. The CDR3 nucleotides read TGTGCCAGCAGTGATGTTGAGACCCAGTACTTC.

This clonotype was seen a few times. The chain links TRBV12-3 or TRBV12-4 to TRBJ1-5, with a weak D call TRBD1 (5 bases). The CDR3 spans 15 residues. Deletions cut 3 bases from V and 3 bases from J, with 12 bases between. The CDR3 DNA reads TGTGCCAGCAGTTTCGGAGGGGTTATCAATCAGCCCCAGCATTTT. The encoded protein is CASSFGGVINQPQHF.

This clonotype has a single count. A junction end diverges from the germline sequence, so it may reflect a read error. This chain links TRBV18 with TRBJ2-3, with D perhaps assigned TRBD1 or TRBD2 (6 bases each). The CDR3 has 17 residues. The germline gives CDR1 KGHSH, CDR2 LQKENI. Here the CDR3 DNA reads TGTGCCAGCTCCCCACTAGCAGGGGCTGGGGGCACAGATACGCAGTATTTT. Translated, it gives CASSPLAGAGGTDTQYF.

J is TRBJ2-1 and V is TRBV6-1; tentative D call: TRBD2 (6 bases). Trimming removed 6 bases at V and 0 bases at J, with 18 bases between. This CDR3 spans 17 amino acids. Germline V lookup: CDR1 MNHNS, CDR2 SASEGT. The CDR3 bases are TGTGCCAGCAGCGCACTCGGGGACTGGAGCTCCTACAATGAGCAGTTCTTC. Its translation: CASSALGDWSSYNEQFF.